The entry below describes one TCR beta chain. Its antigen is still unknown. This specimen belongs to a study of cytomegalovirus exposure and HLA in healthy donors. Study results and limitations: Immune exposure data for these donors was limited to CMV serostatus. As was reported, the classifier diagnosed cytomegalovirus status with high specificity and sensitivity. In an earlier analysis, productive rearrangement rates for most beta V segments clustered near 87% or 30%.

Use of 60 Vbeta and 13 Jbeta primers characterized the PCR. Under the authors' procedure: Some 9.9 million of tens of millions of unique TCR beta chains were shared, per a later count. Only in-frame clones appear in the TCRdb table, and some are missing; sequencing was by immunoSEQ multiplex PCR. For V, J and clone size, that table is used; D and trimming come from the DNA. The table shows about 140,000 clones, with under 90% occurring only once. Germline V gene lookup returns CDR1 SGHRS and CDR2 YFSETQ. The CDR3 length is 15 residues. V was pared by 1 base and J by 7 bases, with 18 bases between. The chain is built from TRBV5-1 and TRBJ2-7; TRBD1 is a possible D gene (6 bases). Sequences were obtained from PBMCs. This TCR came from a man aged 35 to 55 in good health and CMV-seronegative. The CDR3 DNA is TGCGCCAGCAGCTTGAGGTTCTCAGGGGTAAGGGAGCAGTACTTC. Protein product: CASSLRFSGVREQYF.